The rows below give T cell receptor beta chains drawn from one sample of a study of cytomegalovirus exposure and HLA in healthy donors. Produced via immunoSEQ multiplex PCR; TCRdb's table is partial and in-frame only. The ten top clones account for 2.5% to 3%, within a sample of tens of thousands of clones. The material sequenced was PBMCs. These receptors were obtained from a man aged 35-49 years in good health and CMV-seronegative. CDR3s include the opening cysteine and the closing phenylalanine or tryptophan. A D gene is named only where the DNA matches it firmly.

j_call	v_call	d_call	cdr3_aa	cdr3_nt
TRBJ2-5	TRBV18	NA	CASSPRHLQETQYF	TGTGCCAGCTCACCACGCCACTTACAAGAGACCCAGTACTTC
TRBJ2-7	TRBV18	NA	CASSPTTGHYEQYF	TGTGCCAGCTCACCGACGACAGGCCACTACGAGCAGTACTTC
TRBJ1-5	TRBV6-1	NA	CASRSGRGSNQPQHF	TGCGCCAGCAGGTCAGGCAGGGGTAGCAATCAGCCCCAGCATTTT
TRBJ1-5	TRBV28	NA	CASNGVIEGNQPQHF	TGTGCCAGCAACGGGGTAATAGAAGGCAATCAGCCCCAGCATTTT
TRBJ1-2	TRBV7-6	TRBD1	CASSFGQGAYGYTF	TGTGCCAGCAGTTTTGGACAGGGGGCTTATGGCTACACCTTC
TRBJ1-4	TRBV29-1	TRBD1	CSVGDRVDEKLFF	TGCAGCGTTGGTGACAGGGTGGATGAAAAACTGTTTTTT
TRBJ1-6	TRBV19	NA	CASSPGLLNSPLHF	TGTGCCAGTAGTCCAGGGTTATTGAATTCACCCCTCCACTTT
TRBJ2-1	TRBV5-1	TRBD2	CASSLGGGGAYNEQFF	TGCGCCAGCAGCTTGGGAGGCGGGGGGGCCTACAATGAGCAGTTCTTC
TRBJ2-1	TRBV4-1	TRBD2	CASSPLAGGQGNEQFF	TGCGCCAGCAGCCCATTAGCGGGGGGGCAGGGCAATGAGCAGTTCTTC
TRBJ2-5	TRBV2	NA	CASSGSEAQYF	TGTGCCAGCAGTGGGAGTGAGGCCCAGTACTTC
TRBJ2-2	TRBV27	TRBD1	CASSGQGAATGELFF	TGTGCCAGCAGTGGACAGGGGGCTGCCACCGGGGAGCTGTTTTTT
TRBJ2-7	TRBV6-5	TRBD1	CASSYSDRGSYEQYF	TGTGCCAGCAGTTACTCGGACAGGGGATCCTACGAGCAGTACTTC
TRBJ1-5	TRBV19	NA	CASSMPARVGQPQHF	TGTGCCAGTAGTATGCCCGCCAGGGTTGGTCAGCCCCAGCATTTT
TRBJ1-1	TRBV18	NA	CASSPSKEGTEAFF	TGTGCCAGCTCACCGTCTAAGGAGGGCACTGAAGCTTTCTTT
TRBJ1-6	TRBV18	NA	CASSPLTSGENSPLHF	TGTGCCAGCTCACCACTCACGTCAGGGGAGAATTCACCCCTCCACTTT
TRBJ1-1	TRBV30	NA	CAWKLRGNTEAFF	TGTGCCTGGAAGTTACGGGGGAACACTGAAGCTTTCTTT
TRBJ2-7	TRBV28	TRBD1	CASSSSRFGTGGYEQYF	TGTGCCAGCAGTTCCAGCCGGTTCGGGACAGGGGGGTACGAGCAGTACTTC
TRBJ2-5	TRBV4-1	TRBD2	CASSAGFGGAPRETQYF	TGCGCCAGCAGTGCGGGTTTCGGGGGGGCCCCCCGAGAGACCCAGTACTTC
TRBJ1-6	TRBV27	NA	CASSQREGGSYNSPLHF	TGTGCCAGCAGTCAACGGGAGGGCGGCTCCTATAATTCACCCCTCCACTTT
TRBJ1-1	TRBV7-9	TRBD1	CASSPGTANTEAFF	TGTGCCAGCAGCCCTGGGACAGCGAACACTGAAGCTTTCTTT
TRBJ1-6	TRBV15	NA	CATSNRLETGGSPLHF	TGTGCCACCAGCAATCGGCTCGAGACAGGAGGTTCACCCCTCCACTTT
TRBJ1-6	TRBV2	NA	CASLLPGIAGSPLHF	TGTGCCAGTCTCCTCCCAGGGATAGCAGGATCACCCCTCCACTTT
TRBJ1-1	TRBV19	NA	CASSASPRGNTEAFF	TGTGCCAGTAGTGCGTCCCCCAGGGGGAACACTGAAGCTTTCTTT
TRBJ1-4	TRBV30	TRBD1	CAWSQGASLSGGDEKLFF	TGTGCCTGGAGCCAGGGGGCGTCTTTATCGGGCGGTGATGAAAAACTGTTTTTT
TRBJ1-1	TRBV30	TRBD1	CAWSPWDRNEAFF	TGTGCCTGGAGTCCGTGGGACAGGAATGAAGCTTTCTTT
TRBJ2-3	TRBV15	TRBD1	CATSRQGEPTDTQYF	TGTGCCACCAGCAGGCAGGGGGAGCCCACAGATACGCAGTATTTT
TRBJ2-3	TRBV7-7	NA	CASSLGNGGDTQYF	TGTGCTAGCAGCTTAGGCAACGGGGGAGATACGCAGTATTTT
TRBJ1-6	TRBV6-5	NA	CASSYVPGRTNSPLHF	TGTGCCAGCAGTTACGTGCCAGGGCGGACTAATTCACCCCTCCACTTT
TRBJ2-3	TRBV4-1	NA	CASSQGGGTDTQYF	TGCGCCAGCAGCCAAGGGGGGGGCACAGATACGCAGTATTTT
TRBJ2-7	TRBV30	NA	CAWDRAGVQYF	TGTGCCTGGGACCGGGCAGGGGTACAGTACTTC
TRBJ1-4	TRBV25-1	TRBD1	CASSTRTGDGKLFF	TGTGCCAGCAGTACCCGGACAGGGGATGGAAAACTGTTTTTT
TRBJ2-2	TRBV10-3	NA	CASNEADTGELFF	TGTGCCTCCAATGAGGCAGACACCGGGGAGCTGTTTTTT
TRBJ1-5	TRBV7-8	TRBD1	CASSSGTGQDNQPQHF	TGTGCCAGCAGCTCAGGAACGGGACAGGACAATCAGCCCCAGCATTTT
TRBJ1-5	TRBV7-9	TRBD1	CASSSGQGAHQPQHF	TGTGCCAGCAGCTCGGGACAGGGGGCGCATCAGCCCCAGCATTTT
TRBJ2-1	TRBV6-4	TRBD1	CASSSGQETFNEQFF	TGTGCCAGCAGTTCCGGACAGGAGACATTCAATGAGCAGTTCTTC
TRBJ1-5	TRBV5-1	NA	CASSLDGVGNQPQHF	TGCGCCAGCAGCTTGGACGGGGTTGGCAATCAGCCCCAGCATTTT
TRBJ2-1	TRBV19	TRBD2	CASSATSGGFIEQFF	TGTGCCAGTAGTGCGACTAGCGGGGGTTTCATTGAGCAGTTCTTC
TRBJ1-1	TRBV29-1	NA	CSVVRRGTEAFF	TGCAGCGTCGTCAGAAGAGGGACTGAAGCTTTCTTT
TRBJ2-7	TRBV5-8	NA	CASSLWGVEQYF	TGTGCCAGCAGCTTGTGGGGGGTTGAGCAGTACTTC
TRBJ2-3	TRBV5-1	TRBD1	CASSLAGTEALTDTQYF	TGCGCCAGCAGCTTGGCCGGGACAGAGGCCCTCACAGATACGCAGTATTTT
TRBJ1-1	TRBV9	TRBD1	CASSVDGGQGGTEAFF	TGTGCCAGCAGCGTAGATGGGGGACAGGGAGGCACTGAAGCTTTCTTT
TRBJ1-1	TRBV6-5	NA	CASSSTLWGGEEAFF	TGTGCCAGCAGCTCAACCCTCTGGGGGGGCGAAGAAGCTTTCTTT
TRBJ2-4	TRBV5-6	TRBD1	CASSRPDRGENIQYF	TGTGCCAGCAGCCGCCCGGACAGGGGCGAAAACATTCAGTACTTC
TRBJ2-7	TRBV30	TRBD1	CAWTTGEPYEQYF	TGTGCCTGGACGACAGGGGAGCCCTACGAGCAGTACTTC
TRBJ2-5	TRBV19	TRBD1	CASSPLGAGGTQYF	TGTGCCAGTAGTCCGCTCGGAGCAGGGGGGACCCAGTACTTC
TRBJ2-5	TRBV27	TRBD2	CASSQGRLAGGETQYF	TGTGCCAGCAGCCAGGGAAGACTAGCGGGGGGAGAGACCCAGTACTTC
TRBJ1-1	TRBV7-9	TRBD1	CASRSTGALTEAFF	TGTGCCAGCAGATCGACAGGGGCTCTGACTGAAGCTTTCTTT
TRBJ2-7	TRBV10-2	NA	CASSESTASYEQYF	TGCGCCAGCAGTGAGTCGACAGCTTCCTACGAGCAGTACTTC